The 2 T cell receptor beta chains below come from one sample, sequenced in a study of blood T cell repertoires in COVID-19. Generated by immunoSEQ multiplex PCR, the TCRdb table keeps only in-frame clones and is missing some. The table includes over 200,000 clones, 75% to 85% detected once. The sequenced material came from PBMCs or T cells enriched from blood (not recorded which). The receptors come from a man between 35 and 55 years old who had recovered from COVID-19.

This rearrangement joins TRBV5-6 to TRBJ1-2, with 7 bases matching TRBD1. The CDR3 is 17 residues long. With 4 bases clipped from V and 4 bases from J, the junction kept 16 bases outside the gene matches. The germline gives CDR1 SGHDT, CDR2 YYEEEE. The CDR3 nucleotides read TGTGCCAGCAGCCCATTTGAAATCAGGGGGTCAGGCTATGGCTACACCTTC. Protein sequence: CASSPFEIRGSGYGYTF.

The chain employs TRBV5-8 and TRBJ2-1; 10 bases are shared with TRBD2. V lost 0 bases, J lost 7 bases, and 4 bases stayed unmatched. This CDR3 is 15 amino acids long. The germline V gene has CDR1 SGHTS and CDR2 YDEGEE. CDR3 DNA sequence: TGTGCCAGCAGCTTGGGTCTAGCGGGAGTAAATGAGCAGTTCTTC. This sequence encodes CASSLGLAGVNEQFF.